This note documents a single TCR beta chain sequence. No antigen is known for it. Profiled with immunoSEQ multiplex PCR; TCRdb holds only in-frame clones, not every one. The table lists around 67,000 clones, around 80% of them singletons. The source of the sample is a study of OX40 agonist ivuxolimab in advanced cancers. Findings of the study overall: Determination of antigen specificity was not performed for the expanded peripheral T cells.

Germline V gives CDR1 KGHSH, CDR2 LQKENI. There are 14 residues in the CDR3. Germline trimming cut 3 bases from V and 9 bases from J; bases unmatched to any gene: 7. Source: CD4+ or CD8+ T cells sorted from blood, taken in a trial of the OX40 agonist ivuxolimab. The chain combines TRBV18 with TRBJ2-1, with 8 nucleotides matching TRBD1. This sequence originates from an adult with an advanced solid tumor such as melanoma, head and neck, liver or kidney cancer. CDR3 nucleotide sequence: TGTGCCAGCTCACCGCTCGGACAGGGCTTTGAGCAGTTCTTC. Amino acid sequence: CASSPLGQGFEQFF.